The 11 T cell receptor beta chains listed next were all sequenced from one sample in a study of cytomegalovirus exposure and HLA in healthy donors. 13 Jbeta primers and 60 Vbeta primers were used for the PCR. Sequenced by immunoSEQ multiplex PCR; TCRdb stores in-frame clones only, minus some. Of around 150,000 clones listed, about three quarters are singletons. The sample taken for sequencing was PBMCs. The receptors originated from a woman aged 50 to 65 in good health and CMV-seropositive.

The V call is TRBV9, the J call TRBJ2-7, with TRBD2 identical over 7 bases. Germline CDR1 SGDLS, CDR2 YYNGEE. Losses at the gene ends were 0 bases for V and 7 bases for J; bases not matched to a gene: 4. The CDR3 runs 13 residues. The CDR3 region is CASSVEVSGEQYF. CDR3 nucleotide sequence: TGTGCCAGCAGCGTAGAAGTTAGCGGGGAGCAGTACTTC.

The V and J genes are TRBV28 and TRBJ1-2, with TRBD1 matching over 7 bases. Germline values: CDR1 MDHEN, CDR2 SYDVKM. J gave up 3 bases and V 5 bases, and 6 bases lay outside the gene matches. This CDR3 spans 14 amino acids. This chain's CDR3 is CASSQPGQHYGYTF. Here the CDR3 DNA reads TGTGCCAGCAGTCAACCGGGACAGCACTATGGCTACACCTTC.

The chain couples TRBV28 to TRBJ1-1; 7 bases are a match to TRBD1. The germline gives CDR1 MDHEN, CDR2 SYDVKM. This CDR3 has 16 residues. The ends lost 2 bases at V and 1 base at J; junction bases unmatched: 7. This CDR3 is CASSLGGRGRNTEAFF. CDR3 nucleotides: TGTGCCAGCAGTTTAGGTGGCAGGGGGAGGAACACTGAAGCTTTCTTT.

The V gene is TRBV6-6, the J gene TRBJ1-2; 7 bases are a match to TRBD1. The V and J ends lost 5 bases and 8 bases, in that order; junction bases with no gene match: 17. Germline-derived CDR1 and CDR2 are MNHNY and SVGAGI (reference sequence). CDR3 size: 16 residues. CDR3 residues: CASSLIQGTGAGGYTF. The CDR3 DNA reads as TGTGCCAGCAGTCTTATACAGGGCACAGGGGCAGGGGGCTACACCTTC.

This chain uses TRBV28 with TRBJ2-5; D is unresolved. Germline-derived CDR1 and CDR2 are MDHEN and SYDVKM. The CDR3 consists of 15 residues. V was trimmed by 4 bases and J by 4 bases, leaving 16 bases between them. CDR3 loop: CASSSGLGPLETQYF. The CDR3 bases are TGTGCCAGCAGTTCCGGTCTAGGCCCCCTAGAGACCCAGTACTTC.

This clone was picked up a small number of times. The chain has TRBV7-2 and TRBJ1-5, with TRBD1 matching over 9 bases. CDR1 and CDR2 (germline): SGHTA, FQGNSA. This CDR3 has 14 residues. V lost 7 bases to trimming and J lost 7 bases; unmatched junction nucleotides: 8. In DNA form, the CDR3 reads TGTGCCAGCAAATCACCGGGACAGGGACAGCCCCAGCATTTT. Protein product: CASKSPGQGQPQHF.

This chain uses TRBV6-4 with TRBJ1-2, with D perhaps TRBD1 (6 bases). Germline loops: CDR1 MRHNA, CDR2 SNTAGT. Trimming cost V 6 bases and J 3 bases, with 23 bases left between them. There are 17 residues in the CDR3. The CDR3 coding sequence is TGTGCCAGCAGCGCCCCTCAGCAGGGGAAGGTCGACTATGGCTACACCTTC. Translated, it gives CASSAPQQGKVDYGYTF.

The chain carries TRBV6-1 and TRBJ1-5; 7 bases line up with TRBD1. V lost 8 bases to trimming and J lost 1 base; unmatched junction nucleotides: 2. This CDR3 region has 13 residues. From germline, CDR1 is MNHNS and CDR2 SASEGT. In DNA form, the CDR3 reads TGTGCCAGCGGGACAGTAAGCAATCAGCCCCAGCATTTT. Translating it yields CASGTVSNQPQHF.

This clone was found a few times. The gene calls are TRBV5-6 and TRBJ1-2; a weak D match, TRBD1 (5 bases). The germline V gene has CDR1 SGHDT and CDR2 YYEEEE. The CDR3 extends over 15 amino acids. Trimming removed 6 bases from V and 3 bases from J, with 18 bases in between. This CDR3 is CASTRAGRVDYGYTF. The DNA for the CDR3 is TGTGCCAGCACCCGGGCAGGGCGTGTAGACTATGGCTACACCTTC.

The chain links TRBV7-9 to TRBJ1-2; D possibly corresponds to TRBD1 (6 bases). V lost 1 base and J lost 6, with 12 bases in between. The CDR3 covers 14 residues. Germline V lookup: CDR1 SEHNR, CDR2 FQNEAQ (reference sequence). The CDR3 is CASSLGGGADGYTF. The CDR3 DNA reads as TGTGCCAGCAGCTTAGGAGGGGGGGCGGATGGCTACACCTTC.

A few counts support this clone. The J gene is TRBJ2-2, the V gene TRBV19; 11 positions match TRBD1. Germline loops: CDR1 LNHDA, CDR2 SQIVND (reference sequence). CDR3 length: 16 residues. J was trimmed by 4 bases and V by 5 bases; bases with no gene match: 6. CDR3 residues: CASSVGQGAGTGELFF. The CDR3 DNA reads TGTGCCAGTAGTGTTGGACAGGGGGCTGGCACCGGGGAGCTGTTTTTT.